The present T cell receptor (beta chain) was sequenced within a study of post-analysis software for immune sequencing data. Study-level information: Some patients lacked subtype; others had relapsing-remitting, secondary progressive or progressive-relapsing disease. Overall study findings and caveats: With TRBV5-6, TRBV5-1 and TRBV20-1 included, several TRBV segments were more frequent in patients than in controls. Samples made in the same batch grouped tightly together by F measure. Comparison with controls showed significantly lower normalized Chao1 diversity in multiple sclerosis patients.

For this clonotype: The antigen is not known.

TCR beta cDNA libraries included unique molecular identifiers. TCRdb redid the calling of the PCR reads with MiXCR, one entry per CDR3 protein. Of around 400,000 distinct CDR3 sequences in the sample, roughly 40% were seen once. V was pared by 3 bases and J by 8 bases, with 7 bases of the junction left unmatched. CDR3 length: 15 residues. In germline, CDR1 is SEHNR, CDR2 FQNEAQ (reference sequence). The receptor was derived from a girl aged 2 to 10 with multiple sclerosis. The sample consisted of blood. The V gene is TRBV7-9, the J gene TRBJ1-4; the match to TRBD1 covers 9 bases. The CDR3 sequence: CASSLGQGGREKLFF. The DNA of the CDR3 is TGTGCCAGCAGCTTGGGACAGGGTGGGAGAGAAAAACTGTTTTTT.